A single sample is the source of the 8 T cell receptor beta chains below, sequenced in a study of T cells expressing NK-cell markers. TCRdb re-called the 5' RACE reads, yielding one record per CDR3 amino acid sequence without DNA. Its clone listing holds 550,000 to 600,000 distinct CDR3 sequences. What was sequenced was blood T cells: a sorted CD56 or NKG2C T cell subset, CD4+ or CD8+ T cells, or bulk PBMC T cells (not recorded which). These receptors were taken from a man between 18 and 35 years old in good health.

The V call is TRBV29-1, the J call TRBJ2-2; checking the TCRdb D call of TRBD1 is not possible without DNA. This CDR3 is built from 17 residues. Looked up from germline, CDR1 is SQVTM and CDR2 is ANQGSEA. The CDR3 region is CSVEARRAPANTGELFF.

This chain links TRBV9 with TRBJ2-7; as DNA is missing, the TRBD2 call by TCRdb cannot be tested. The CDR3 runs to 15 residues. Germline V gives CDR1 SGDLS, CDR2 YYNGEE. The CDR3 sequence is CASSVGLANTYEQYF.

The rearrangement joins TRBV6-2 or TRBV6-3 to TRBJ2-7; no DNA is available, so the TRBD2 call from TCRdb remains unchecked. The CDR3 has 14 amino acids. Germline V CDR1 and CDR2: MNHEY, SVGEGT. CDR3 residues: CASSFLAGVGEQYF.

The chain's CDR3 is CASSLGLGDRGEKLFF. J is TRBJ1-4 and V is TRBV12-3 or TRBV12-4; the D call from TCRdb, TRBD1, cannot be confirmed without DNA. This CDR3 has 16 residues.

V is TRBV12-3 or TRBV12-4 and J is TRBJ2-7; without DNA, the TCRdb call of TRBD1 cannot be checked. The CDR3 covers 15 residues. The CDR3 loop reads CASSPRTGTSYEQYF.

The chain combines TRBV5-6 with TRBJ2-1; TCRdb proposes TRBD2, but this gene call is untestable without DNA. The CDR3 is 16 residues long. Germline V CDR1 and CDR2: SGHDT, YYEEEE. The CDR3 reads CASSYYGGRMHNEQFF.

The V call is TRBV5-6, the J call TRBJ1-2; checking the TCRdb D call of TRBD1 is not possible without DNA. This CDR3 is 15 amino acids long. In germline, CDR1 is SGHDT, CDR2 YYEEEE. The CDR3 region is CASSLRNRAENGYTF.

The chain joins TRBV7-8 to TRBJ2-2; TCRdb outputs TRBD2, but without DNA this stays unchecked. Germline CDR1 is SGHVS and CDR2 is FQNEAQ. This CDR3 is built from 15 residues. The chain's CDR3 is CASSLVAGVAGELFF.